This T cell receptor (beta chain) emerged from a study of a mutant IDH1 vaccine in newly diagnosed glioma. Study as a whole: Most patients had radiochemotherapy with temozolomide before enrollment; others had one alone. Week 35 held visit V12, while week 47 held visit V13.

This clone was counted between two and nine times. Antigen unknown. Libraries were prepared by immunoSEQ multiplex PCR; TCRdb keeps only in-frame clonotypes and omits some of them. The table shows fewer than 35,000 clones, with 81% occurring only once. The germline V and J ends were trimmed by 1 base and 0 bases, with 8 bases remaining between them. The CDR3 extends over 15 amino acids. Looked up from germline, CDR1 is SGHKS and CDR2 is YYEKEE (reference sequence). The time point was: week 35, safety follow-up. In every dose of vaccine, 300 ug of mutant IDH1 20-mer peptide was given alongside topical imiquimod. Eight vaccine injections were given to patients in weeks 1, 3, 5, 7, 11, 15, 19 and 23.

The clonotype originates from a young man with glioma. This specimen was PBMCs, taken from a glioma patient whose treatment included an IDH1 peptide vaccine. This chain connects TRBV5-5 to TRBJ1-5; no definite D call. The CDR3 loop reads CASSLWGYSNQPQHF. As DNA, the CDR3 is TGTGCCAGCAGCTTGTGGGGTTATAGCAATCAGCCCCAGCATTTT.